This T cell receptor beta chain was captured in a study of shared clonotypes between healthy human individuals. Overall study: CD4 naive and memory got three plates each, CD8 naive two, CD8 memory one.

Study findings and constraints: Sharing across four donors was seen in 4% to 5% of naive CD4 clonotypes. Sampling was confined to blood; repertoires within tissues likely differ.

The naive CD8 fraction comprised CD45RO-negative cells positively selected for CCR7 and excluded terminally differentiated effector memory CD45RA+ cells. Splitting of each subset's genomic DNA was done evenly across several immunoSEQ plates. The method was immunoSEQ multiplex PCR; TCRdb's version includes in-frame clones alone and lacks a portion of them. The sample has hundreds of thousands of clones; 96% are singletons. As to this clone: What it binds is not known.

This receptor was identified in a woman in her twenties or thirties in good health. The material sequenced was naive CD8+ T cells sorted from blood.

The CDR3 DNA reads as TGTGCCATCAGTGACCGGGACAGCCGAGAGGGGCAGTACTTC. It is translated as CAISDRDSREGQYF. The chain recombines TRBV10-3 with TRBJ2-7, with TRBD1 matching 7 bases. CDR3 length: 14 amino acids. Per germline, CDR1 ENHRY and CDR2 SYGVKD. The J segment lost 9 bases and the V segment lost 3 bases, leaving 11 bases of the junction unmatched.